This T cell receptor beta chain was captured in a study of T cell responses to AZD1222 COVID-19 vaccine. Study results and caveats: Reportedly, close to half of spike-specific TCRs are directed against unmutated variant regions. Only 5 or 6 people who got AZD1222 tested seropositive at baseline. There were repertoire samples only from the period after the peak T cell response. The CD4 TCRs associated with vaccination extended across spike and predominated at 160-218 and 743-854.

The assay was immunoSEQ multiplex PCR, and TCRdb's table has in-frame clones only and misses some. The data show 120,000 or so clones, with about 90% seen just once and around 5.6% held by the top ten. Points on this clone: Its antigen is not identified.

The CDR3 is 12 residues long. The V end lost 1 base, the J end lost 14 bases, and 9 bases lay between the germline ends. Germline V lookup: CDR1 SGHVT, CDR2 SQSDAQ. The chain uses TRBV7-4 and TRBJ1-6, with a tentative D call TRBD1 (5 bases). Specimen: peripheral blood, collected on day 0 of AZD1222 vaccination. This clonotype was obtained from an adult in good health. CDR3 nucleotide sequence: TGTGCCAGCAGCTTAGAAAGGGGCACCCTCCACTTT. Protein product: CASSLERGTLHF.